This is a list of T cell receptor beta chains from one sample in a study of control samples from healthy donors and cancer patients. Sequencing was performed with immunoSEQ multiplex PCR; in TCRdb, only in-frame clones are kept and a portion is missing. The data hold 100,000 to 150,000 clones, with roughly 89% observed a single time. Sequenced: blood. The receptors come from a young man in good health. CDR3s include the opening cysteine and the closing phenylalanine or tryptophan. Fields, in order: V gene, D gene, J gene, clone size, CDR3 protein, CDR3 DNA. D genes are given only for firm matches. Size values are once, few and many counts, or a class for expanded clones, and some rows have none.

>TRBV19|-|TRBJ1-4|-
CASSAGATNEKLFF
TGTGCCAGTAGTGCGGGTGCAACTAATGAAAAACTGTTTTTT
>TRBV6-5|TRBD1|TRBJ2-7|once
CASRVSGTEYYEQYF
TGTGCCAGCAGGGTTTCCGGGACAGAATACTACGAGCAGTACTTC
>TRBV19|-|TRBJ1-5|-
CASSKTSGQIGDQPQHF
TGTGCCAGTAGTAAGACCTCTGGACAAATTGGCGATCAGCCCCAGCATTTT
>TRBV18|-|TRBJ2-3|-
CASSPPISDTQYF
TGTGCCAGCTCACCACCGATCTCAGATACGCAGTATTTT
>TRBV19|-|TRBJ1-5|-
CASSETGRSNQPQHF
TGTGCCAGTAGCGAGACCGGTAGGAGCAATCAGCCCCAGCATTTT
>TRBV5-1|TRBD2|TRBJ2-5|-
CASSLPLAGGRYETQYF
TGCGCCAGCAGCTTGCCCCTAGCGGGGGGACGGTATGAGACCCAGTACTTC
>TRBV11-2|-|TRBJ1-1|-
CASSSPRDAHQAFF
TGTGCCAGCAGCTCCCCCCGGGACGCCCATCAAGCTTTCTTT
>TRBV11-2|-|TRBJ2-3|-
CASSLALRSTDTQYF
TGTGCCAGCAGCTTAGCCCTCCGTTCGACAGATACGCAGTATTTT
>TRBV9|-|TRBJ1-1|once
CASSRGDATEAFF
TGTGCCAGCAGCCGGGGAGATGCGACTGAAGCTTTCTTT
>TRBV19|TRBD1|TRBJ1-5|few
CATSYGTGGNQPQHF
TGTGCCACGTCTTACGGGACAGGGGGCAATCAGCCCCAGCATTTT
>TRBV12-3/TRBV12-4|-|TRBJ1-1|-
CASGTRLSEAFF
TGTGCCAGCGGAACGAGGTTGTCTGAAGCTTTCTTT
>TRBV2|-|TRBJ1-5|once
CASRTHRTSGQPQHF
TGTGCCAGCAGAACCCACCGGACATCAGGTCAGCCCCAGCATTTT
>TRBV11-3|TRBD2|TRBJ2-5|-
CASSRRTSGAQETQYF
TGTGCCAGCAGCCGACGGACTAGCGGAGCTCAAGAGACCCAGTACTTC
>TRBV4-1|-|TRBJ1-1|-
CASSRGPRGGTEAFF
TGCGCCAGCAGCCGAGGGCCCAGGGGAGGGACTGAAGCTTTCTTT
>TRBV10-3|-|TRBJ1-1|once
CAISESTEAFF
TGTGCCATCAGTGAGTCGACTGAAGCTTTCTTT
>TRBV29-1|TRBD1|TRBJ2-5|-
CSVESSAGGPQYF
TGCAGCGTTGAAAGCTCGGCAGGGGGACCCCAGTACTTC
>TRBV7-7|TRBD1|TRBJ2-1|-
CASSTGQGRQFF
TGTGCCAGCAGCACTGGACAGGGCAGGCAGTTCTTC
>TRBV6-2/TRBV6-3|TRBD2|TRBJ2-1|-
CASSSGTSGNEQFF
TGTGCCAGCAGTTCCGGGACTAGCGGCAATGAGCAGTTCTTC
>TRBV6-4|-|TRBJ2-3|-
CASSDGTSTDTQYF
TGTGCCAGCAGTGACGGGACTAGCACAGATACGCAGTATTTT
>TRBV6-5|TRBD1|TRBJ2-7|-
CASSYGTGPPYEQYF
TGTGCCAGCAGTTACGGGACAGGGCCTCCCTACGAGCAGTACTTC
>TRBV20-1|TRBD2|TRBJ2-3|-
CSASHLAGGSTDTQYF
TGCAGTGCTAGTCATCTAGCGGGGGGGAGCACAGATACGCAGTATTTT
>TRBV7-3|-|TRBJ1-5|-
CASSSLPGQPQHF
TGTGCCAGCAGCTCCCTTCCAGGTCAGCCCCAGCATTTT
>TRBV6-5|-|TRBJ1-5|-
CASAQGRSNQPQHF
TGTGCCAGCGCACAGGGACGTAGCAATCAGCCCCAGCATTTT
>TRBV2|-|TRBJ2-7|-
CASSESIYEQYF
TGTGCCAGCAGTGAATCTATTTACGAGCAGTACTTC
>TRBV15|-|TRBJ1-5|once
CATRSEWEDGNQPQHF
TGTGCCACCAGATCTGAGTGGGAAGACGGCAATCAGCCCCAGCATTTT
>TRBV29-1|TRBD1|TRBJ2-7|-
CSVKTGAYEQYF
TGCAGCGTAAAGACAGGGGCCTACGAGCAGTACTTC
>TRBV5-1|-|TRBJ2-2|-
CASSLEGYAGELFF
TGCGCCAGCAGCTTGGAAGGGTATGCCGGGGAGCTGTTTTTT
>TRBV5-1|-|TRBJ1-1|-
CASSLVGGGGTEAFF
TGCGCCAGCAGCTTGGTGGGCGGAGGGGGTACTGAAGCTTTCTTT
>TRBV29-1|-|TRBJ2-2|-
CSVGRRGSFLNTGELFF
TGCAGCGTCGGACGTAGGGGTTCGTTCTTGAACACCGGGGAGCTGTTTTTT
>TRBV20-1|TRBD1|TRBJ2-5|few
CSAKGAGTQYF
TGCAGTGCTAAGGGGGCTGGGACCCAGTACTTC
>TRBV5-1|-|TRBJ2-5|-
CASSFGSGETQYF
TGCGCCAGCAGCTTCGGGTCGGGGGAGACCCAGTACTTC
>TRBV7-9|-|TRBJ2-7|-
CASSLAGMLYEQYF
TGTGCCAGCAGCTTAGCGGGGATGCTCTACGAGCAGTACTTC
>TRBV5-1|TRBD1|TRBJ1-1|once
CASSGTANTEAFF
TGCGCCAGCAGCGGGACAGCCAACACTGAAGCTTTCTTT
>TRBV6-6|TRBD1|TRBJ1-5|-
CASRTGGTGGIQPQHF
TGTGCCAGCAGGACGGGCGGGACAGGGGGCATTCAGCCCCAGCATTTT
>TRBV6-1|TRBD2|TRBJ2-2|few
CASSAPGTTNTGELFF
TGTGCCAGCAGTGCACCCGGGACTACAAACACCGGGGAGCTGTTTTTT
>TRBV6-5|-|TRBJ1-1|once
CASSYSTGRGREAFF
TGTGCCAGCAGTTACTCGACGGGCAGGGGCCGAGAAGCTTTCTTT
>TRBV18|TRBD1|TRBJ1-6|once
CASSRGQGKDSPLHF
TGTGCCAGCTCCCGAGGACAGGGAAAGGATTCACCCCTCCACTTT
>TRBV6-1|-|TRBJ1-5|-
CASSENIKYQPQHF
TGTGCCAGCAGTGAGAACATAAAGTATCAGCCCCAGCATTTT
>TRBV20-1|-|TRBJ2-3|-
CSASRGARTDTQYF
TGCAGTGCTAGTCGGGGGGCCAGGACAGATACGCAGTATTTT
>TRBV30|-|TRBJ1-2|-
CAWSRGGDYGYTF
TGTGCCTGGAGTCGGGGGGGCGACTATGGCTACACCTTC
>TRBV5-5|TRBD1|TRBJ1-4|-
CASSDRDSLNEKLFF
TGTGCCAGCAGCGATCGGGACAGTTTAAATGAAAAACTGTTTTTT
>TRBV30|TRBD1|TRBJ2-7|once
CAWDRTGGYEQYF
TGTGCCTGGGACCGGACAGGGGGCTACGAGCAGTACTTC
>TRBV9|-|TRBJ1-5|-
CASSVVKSGWGDSNQPQHF
TGTGCCAGCAGCGTAGTAAAAAGTGGGTGGGGGGATAGCAATCAGCCCCAGCATTTT
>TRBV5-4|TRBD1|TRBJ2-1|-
CASSSGAGGTGGSNEQFF
TGTGCCAGCAGCTCGGGCGCCGGTGGGACAGGGGGTAGCAATGAGCAGTTCTTC
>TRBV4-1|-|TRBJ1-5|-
CASSQAKMGLGSNQPQHF
TGCGCCAGCAGCCAAGCGAAAATGGGGTTGGGAAGCAATCAGCCCCAGCATTTT
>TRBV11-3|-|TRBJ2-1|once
CASSLGGAENNEQFF
TGTGCCAGCAGCTTAGGGGGGGCCGAAAACAATGAGCAGTTCTTC
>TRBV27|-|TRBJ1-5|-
CASSRSGTEYSNQPQHF
TGTGCCAGCAGCCGCTCCGGGACGGAATATAGCAATCAGCCCCAGCATTTT
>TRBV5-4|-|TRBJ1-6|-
CASSPIGTSSLHF
TGTGCCAGCAGCCCAATCGGGACGTCATCCCTCCACTTT
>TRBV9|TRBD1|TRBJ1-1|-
CASSVAPTGGTEAFF
TGTGCCAGCAGCGTAGCTCCGACAGGGGGCACTGAAGCTTTCTTT
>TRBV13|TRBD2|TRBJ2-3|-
CASSRPPVASGEDTQYF
TGTGCCAGCAGCCGACCCCCCGTGGCTAGCGGGGAAGATACGCAGTATTTT
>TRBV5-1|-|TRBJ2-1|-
CASRRGESSYNEQFF
TGCGCCAGCCGGAGGGGGGAGAGCTCCTACAATGAGCAGTTCTTC
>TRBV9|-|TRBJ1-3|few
CASSVGDGNTIYF
TGTGCCAGCAGCGTAGGGGACGGAAACACCATATATTTT
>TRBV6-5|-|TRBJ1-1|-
CASSYGTEAFF
TGTGCCAGCAGTTACGGGACAGAAGCTTTCTTT
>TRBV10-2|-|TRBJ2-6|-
CASSESTGANVLTF
TGCGCCAGCAGTGAGTCGACTGGGGCCAACGTCCTGACTTTC
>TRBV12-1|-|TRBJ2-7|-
CASTSAGGANLKQYF
TGTGCCAGCACCTCGGCAGGGGGAGCAAACCTAAAGCAGTACTTC